This TCR beta chain emerged from a study of CD8 T cells in ankylosing spondylitis. Points from the study as a whole: What appeared characteristic of ankylosing spondylitis blood was a TCR beta motif of under 10 highly homologous variants.

This clonotype was recorded at least ten times. The antigen is unknown. CDR1 and CDR2 (germline): DFQATT, SNEGSKA (reference sequence). The CDR3 loop spans 13 amino acids. The ends lost 5 bases at V and 5 bases at J; junction bases unmatched: 7. MiXCR was run by TCRdb on the 5' RACE reads, yielding one entry per CDR3 protein. The sample holds hundreds of thousands of distinct CDR3 sequences, 10% to 15% seen once. The chain uses TRBV20-1 and TRBJ2-3, with 7 positions matching TRBD2. The sample taken for sequencing was blood, either unsorted or a sorted T cell fraction (not recorded which). This receptor was obtained from a male donor with ankylosing spondylitis. In DNA form, the CDR3 reads TGCAGTGCTTCGGGACTATCCCTAGATACGCAGTATTTT. Protein sequence: CSASGLSLDTQYF.